This T cell receptor (beta chain) was sequenced for a study of control samples from healthy donors and cancer patients. The data were produced by immunoSEQ multiplex PCR, yet TCRdb's version contains in-frame clones alone and is incomplete. The repertoire consists of roughly 100,000 clones, with roughly 90% occurring once and the leading ten covering approximately 20%. Between the trimmed V and J ends, which lost 0 bases and 3 bases, there was a span of 7 bases. CDR1 is SGHRS, CDR2 YFSETQ, per germline. CDR3 size: 13 residues. The genes are TRBV5-1 and TRBJ2-7, with D uncertain. The sample comprised PBMCs. The source of this sequence is a man aged 55-75 years with lung cancer. CDR3 coding DNA: TGCGCCAGCAGCTTGGAGCCTGACTACGAGCAGTACGTC. This codes for CASSLEPDYEQYV.